This is a list of T cell receptor beta chains from one sample in a study of cytomegalovirus exposure and HLA in healthy donors. Measured with immunoSEQ multiplex PCR; TCRdb has only the in-frame clones, and not every one. The data hold about 110,000 clones, with over 60% observed a single time. The sample taken for sequencing was PBMCs. These receptors all stem from a man aged 18 to 35 in good health and CMV-seropositive. Each CDR3 is given with its conserved first and last residue. D genes are given only for firm matches. Some rows mark clone size as missing; the rest say once, few, many or name a class of expanded clone.

J: TRBJ2-5
D: NA
length: 11
V: TRBV29-1
size: NA
CDR3: CSVTSSETQYF
DNA: TGCAGCGTTACTAGCTCGGAGACCCAGTACTTC

J: TRBJ1-6
D: NA
length: 16
V: TRBV7-9
size: NA
CDR3: CASSYYPGQPNSPLHF
DNA: TGTGCCAGCAGCTACTACCCCGGACAGCCAAATTCACCCCTCCACTTT

J: TRBJ2-1
D: TRBD2
length: 14
V: TRBV5-1
size: NA
CDR3: CASSPGGEGGLQFF
DNA: TGCGCCAGCAGCCCGGGGGGGGAGGGTGGCTTACAGTTCTTC

J: TRBJ2-7
D: TRBD1
length: 15
V: TRBV14
size: NA
CDR3: CASSRQGAASYEQYF
DNA: TGTGCCAGCAGCCGGCAGGGGGCTGCTAGCTACGAGCAGTACTTC

J: TRBJ2-3
D: NA
length: 13
V: TRBV6-6
size: NA
CDR3: CASSYPGTDTQYF
DNA: TGTGCCAGCAGTTACCCAGGCACAGATACGCAGTATTTT

J: TRBJ2-2
D: NA
length: 15
V: TRBV18
size: NA
CDR3: CASSETVENTGELFF
DNA: TGTGCCAGCTCGGAGACAGTGGAGAACACCGGGGAGCTGTTTTTT

J: TRBJ2-1
D: NA
length: 14
V: TRBV4-2
size: NA
CDR3: CASTPGGVYNEQFF
DNA: TGTGCCAGCACCCCCGGGGGAGTATACAATGAGCAGTTCTTC

J: TRBJ1-6
D: NA
length: 14
V: TRBV10-1
size: NA
CDR3: CASSPDGEGSPLHF
DNA: TGCGCCAGCAGCCCCGACGGGGAAGGTTCACCCCTCCACTTT

J: TRBJ2-6
D: NA
length: 15
V: TRBV5-4
size: NA
CDR3: CASSPQGYGANVLTF
DNA: TGTGCCAGCAGCCCCCAGGGTTATGGGGCCAACGTCCTGACTTTC

J: TRBJ2-5
D: TRBD1
length: 15
V: TRBV28
size: few
CDR3: CASSSAGTGQETQYF
DNA: TGTGCCAGCAGTTCTGCTGGGACAGGCCAAGAGACCCAGTACTTC

J: TRBJ1-3
D: NA
length: 13
V: TRBV5-1
size: NA
CDR3: CASSFGTGNTIYF
DNA: TGCGCCAGCAGCTTCGGTACTGGAAACACCATATATTTT

J: TRBJ1-1
D: NA
length: 15
V: TRBV11-2
size: NA
CDR3: CASSYYAPQNRRAFF
DNA: TGTGCCAGCAGCTACTACGCACCCCAAAACCGGCGAGCTTTCTTT

J: TRBJ2-1
D: NA
length: 11
V: TRBV10-2
size: NA
CDR3: CASSPLAEQFF
DNA: TGCGCCAGCAGTCCTCTAGCGGAGCAGTTCTTC

J: TRBJ2-5
D: NA
length: 14
V: TRBV6-6
size: NA
CDR3: CASSYSGHQETQYF
DNA: TGTGCCAGCAGTTACTCGGGGCACCAAGAGACCCAGTACTTC

J: TRBJ2-3
D: NA
length: 13
V: TRBV7-6
size: NA
CDR3: CASSLLSTDTQYF
DNA: TGTGCCAGCAGCTTACTCAGCACAGATACGCAGTATTTT

J: TRBJ1-5
D: NA
length: 13
V: TRBV6-6
size: NA
CDR3: CASSSAEGTPQHF
DNA: TGTGCCAGCAGTTCAGCGGAGGGGACGCCCCAGCATTTT

J: TRBJ1-3
D: NA
length: 15
V: TRBV29-1
size: few
CDR3: CSVELGSLSGNTIYF
DNA: TGCAGCGTTGAATTGGGCAGCCTCTCTGGAAACACCATATATTTT

J: TRBJ1-1
D: NA
length: 17
V: TRBV2
size: NA
CDR3: CASSENRLTGPFPEAFF
DNA: TGTGCCAGCAGTGAAAACCGGCTGACAGGACCCTTTCCTGAAGCTTTCTTT

J: TRBJ2-2
D: NA
length: 17
V: TRBV28
size: NA
CDR3: CASSLIQIGGLSGELFF
DNA: TGTGCCAGCAGTTTAATCCAGATAGGAGGTTTGTCCGGGGAGCTGTTTTTT

J: TRBJ1-5
D: TRBD1
length: 15
V: TRBV6-4
size: NA
CDR3: CASSITGQSNQPQHF
DNA: TGTGCCAGCAGCATTACGGGACAGAGCAATCAGCCCCAGCATTTT

J: TRBJ2-3
D: TRBD1
length: 16
V: TRBV7-3
size: few
CDR3: CASSPGQGPSTDTQYF
DNA: TGTGCCAGCAGCCCGGGACAGGGGCCTAGCACAGATACGCAGTATTTT

J: TRBJ1-1
D: NA
length: 14
V: TRBV6-1
size: once
CDR3: CASSVMTVNTEAFF
DNA: TGTGCCAGCAGTGTAATGACAGTGAACACTGAAGCTTTCTTT

J: TRBJ1-6
D: TRBD1
length: 16
V: TRBV28
size: few
CDR3: CASSLFETGAGSPLHF
DNA: TGTGCCAGCAGTTTATTCGAGACAGGGGCAGGTTCACCCCTCCACTTT

J: TRBJ1-1
D: TRBD1
length: 16
V: TRBV6-5
size: NA
CDR3: CASSYRQGGQGTEAFF
DNA: TGTGCCAGCAGTTACCGACAGGGCGGGCAGGGAACTGAAGCTTTCTTT

J: TRBJ1-5
D: TRBD1
length: 14
V: TRBV6-5
size: NA
CDR3: CASSYAGGGQPQHF
DNA: TGTGCCAGCAGTTACGCAGGGGGTGGTCAGCCCCAGCATTTT

J: TRBJ2-5
D: NA
length: 15
V: TRBV6-1
size: NA
CDR3: CASSALRVGKETQYF
DNA: TGTGCCAGCAGTGCGTTGCGGGTGGGGAAAGAGACCCAGTACTTC

J: TRBJ1-5
D: NA
length: 13
V: TRBV28
size: once
CDR3: CASSLSRVQPQHF
DNA: TGTGCCAGCAGTTTATCCAGGGTTCAGCCCCAGCATTTT

J: TRBJ2-4
D: NA
length: 16
V: TRBV5-1
size: NA
CDR3: CASSLVERSAKNIQYF
DNA: TGCGCCAGCAGCTTGGTTGAGCGGTCAGCCAAAAACATTCAGTACTTC

J: TRBJ1-1
D: NA
length: 14
V: TRBV7-9
size: few
CDR3: CASKTFGDSTEAFF
DNA: TGTGCCAGCAAAACTTTTGGGGACTCTACTGAAGCTTTCTTT